This TCR beta chain came from a study of control samples from healthy donors and cancer patients. Profiling relied on immunoSEQ multiplex PCR, and the TCRdb table lists in-frame clones only, not all of them. The table includes around 200,000 clones, 90% to 95% detected once. This clone occurred a few times. The V gene end was trimmed by 6 bases and the J gene end by 3 bases; junction bases not matched to a gene: 0. Germline assignment: CDR1 PRHDT and CDR2 FYEKMQ (reference sequence). The CDR3 is 13 amino acids. Material for sequencing was blood. This TCR came from a woman in her twenties or thirties in good health. This chain uses TRBV13 with TRBJ1-1; TRBD1 matches at 11 bases. CDR3 coding DNA: TGTGCCAGCAGGGACAGGGGGCACACTGAAGCTTTCTTT. This sequence encodes CASRDRGHTEAFF.